The clone carrying this T cell receptor (beta chain) showed up many times. What it binds is not known. The sample belongs to a study of T cells after yellow fever vaccination. Broader study findings: Post-booster repertoires contained most primary-vaccination clones again (roughly 97% CD4, 88% CD8).

The J segment lost 9 bases and the V segment lost 4 bases, leaving 14 bases of the junction unmatched. The CDR3 is made up of 17 amino acids. CDR1 LNHNV and CDR2 YYDKDF come from the germline V gene (reference sequence). Production of TCR cDNA was by 5'RACE template switching, which also added a universal primer site and UMIs. TCRdb re-called the 5' RACE reads with MiXCR, one entry per CDR3 protein. The sample shows some 73,000 distinct CDR3 sequences, around 7% of them seen only once. The specimen comprised CD8+ T cells sorted from PBMCs, sampled on the day of the yellow fever booster vaccination. V usage is TRBV15 and J usage is TRBJ2-1, with 11 bases matching TRBD2. The sequence derives from a man younger than 40 who received the YFV17D yellow fever vaccine. The CDR3 nucleotides read TGTGCCACCAGCATCAGTACGGGGACTAGCGGACAGGGTGAGCAGTTCTTC. It translates to CATSISTGTSGQGEQFF. Based on the CDR3 plus reference TRBV15 and TRBJ2-1, the full variable domain is DAMVIQNPRYQVTQFGKPVTLSCSQTLNHNVMYWYQQKSSQAPKLLFHYYDKDFNNEADTPDNFQSRRPNTSFCFLDIRSPGLGDTAMYLCATSISTGTSGQGEQFFGPGTRLTVL.